These 5 T cell receptor beta chains share one sample of origin, sequenced in a study of blood T cell repertoires in COVID-19 (dated by TCRdb to between 2020 and 2021). The library was obtained by the immunoSEQ multiplex PCR assay. TCRdb obtained this table from immuneACCESS and retained in-frame rearrangements with V and J assigned. These tables miss some clones; where compared with another copy, unresolved V genes account for less than half of the shortfall, and the remainder is unexplained. The sample contains 150,000 to 200,000 clones, 80% to 90% of them found a single time. The leading ten clones occupy 1.5% to 2% of the sample. Sequenced: peripheral blood. The receptors were sampled from a man between 18 and 29 years old who had recovered from COVID-19.

This clone was picked up a small number of times. This rearrangement joins TRBV2 to TRBJ1-3; D not resolved. V was cut by 6 bases and J by 0 bases, with 21 bases left in between. The CDR3 is 18 residues long. Per the germline V gene, CDR1 is SNHLY and CDR2 is FYNNEI. CDR3 DNA: TGTGCCAGCAGGAGAACATATGAGGGAACCCTCTCTGGAAACACCATATATTTT. Translated, it gives CASRRTYEGTLSGNTIYF.

The chain recombines TRBV4-1 with TRBJ2-2, with TRBD1 identical over 7 bases. This CDR3 comprises 15 residues. The germline gives CDR1 MGHRA, CDR2 YSYEKL. After removal of 1 base from V and 3 bases from J, the junction contained 2 bases not matched to a gene. The CDR3 region has the DNA TGCGCCAGCAGCCAAGTGACAGGGTACACCGGGGAGCTGTTTTTT. Protein sequence: CASSQVTGYTGELFF.

The chain joins TRBV7-9 to TRBJ1-1, with D perhaps matching TRBD1 (6 bases). The CDR3 runs to 12 residues. From germline, CDR1 is SEHNR and CDR2 FQNEAQ (reference sequence). V shed 11 bases and J shed 1 base, with 11 bases lying between them. CDR3 protein: CAGRTANTEAFF. The CDR3 DNA sequence: TGTGCCGGACGGACAGCGAACACTGAAGCTTTCTTT.

This clone showed up just once. J is TRBJ1-2 and V is TRBV5-1; a weak D match, TRBD1 (6 bases). CDR3 length equals 15 residues. Trimming removed 3 bases from V and 4 bases from J, with 16 bases in between. CDR1 is SGHRS, CDR2 YFSETQ, per germline. The CDR3 bases are TGCGCCAGCAGCTCCGCAGGGGAGGGGTTCTATGGCTACACCTTC. Residues: CASSSAGEGFYGYTF.

The chain has TRBV19 and TRBJ1-1; D possibly corresponds to TRBD1 (5 bases). The ends were cut back, 2 bases at V and 6 bases at J, with 10 bases in the middle. This CDR3 contains 13 residues. CDR1 and CDR2 from the germline V gene are LNHDA and SQIVND (reference sequence). As DNA, the CDR3 is TGTGCCAGTAGTATACGGGGGGACGCTGAAGCTTTCTTT. Translating it yields CASSIRGDAEAFF. Full variable domain (outside the CDR3, taken from reference TRBV19 and TRBJ1-1): DGGITQSPKYLFRKEGQNVTLSCEQNLNHDAMYWYRQDPGQGLRLIYYSQIVNDFQKGDIAEGYSVSREKKESFPLTVTSAQKNPTAFYLCASSIRGDAEAFFGQGTRLTVV.